This T cell receptor beta chain derives from a study of cytomegalovirus exposure and HLA in healthy donors. With V trimmed by 0 bases and J by 3 bases, 5 bases remained unmatched. CDR3 size: 15 residues. Germline V CDR1 and CDR2: MNHEY, SMNVEV (reference sequence). The PCR used 60 Vbeta and 13 Jbeta primers. The repertoire was sequenced with immunoSEQ multiplex PCR; TCRdb's copy has only in-frame clones and lacks some. The sample lists 300,000 or so clones, roughly 86% seen once, with roughly 2% in the top ten. A note on this clone: The antigen remains undetermined. The identical CDR3 is also encoded by other nucleotide sequences in the sample.

Study conclusions and caveats: Across all donors, roughly uniform sequencing depth was an assumption of the presence/absence analyses. Sequencing had likely introduced a cluster of highly shared sequence variants as an artifact. Per a prior analysis, the majority of TCR beta V segments were productive roughly 87% or roughly 30% of the time.

This receptor was taken from a woman in her 40s in good health and CMV-seropositive. This chain uses TRBV27 with TRBJ2-7; 7 bases agree with TRBD2. Sequenced: PBMCs. The DNA for the CDR3 is TGTGCCAGCAGTTTATCGATCGGCGGGAGCTACGAGCAGTACTTC. Translated: CASSLSIGGSYEQYF.